This TCR beta chain was profiled in a study of T cells in Graves' hyperthyroidism and ophthalmopathy. Study-level findings and limits: The model's output predicted ophthalmopathy at a median of around 6.9 months prior to onset.

This clonotype has more than one count but fewer than ten. Its antigen is unidentified. The source material, RNA transcripts, was used to amplify TCR beta CDR3 regions. HTBI primers were employed in a first-round RT-PCR of the TCR CDR3. Each CDR3 protein gets one entry after TCRdb re-called the multiplex PCR reads with MiXCR. The data show hundreds of thousands of distinct CDR3 sequences, roughly 15% seen once. V lost 5 bases and J 9 bases, leaving 8 bases between the germline ends. The CDR3 extends over 11 amino acids. Sequencing input: blood. The chain employs TRBV12-3 or TRBV12-4 and TRBJ2-1; D unresolved. The sequence came from a woman aged 45-65 years with Graves' ophthalmopathy. In nucleotides, the CDR3 is TGTGCCAGCAGTCAAAATAGTGAGCAGTTCTTC. Translation gives CASSQNSEQFF.